This T cell receptor (beta chain) was found in a study of cytomegalovirus exposure and HLA in healthy donors. Study-level information: The study placed about four fifths of its approximately 360 genotyped donors in the Caucasian-associated ancestry cluster. Findings and limits, study-wide: Earlier analysis looked at TCR beta V segments, and most were productive about 87% or about 30% of the time. Associated with cytomegalovirus, according to the listing, were some 150 TCR beta chains. Within a later analysis, the majority of CMV-associated TCR beta chains appeared HLA-restricted.

PCR was performed using 60 Vbeta and 13 Jbeta primers. Produced via immunoSEQ multiplex PCR; TCRdb's table is partial and in-frame only. Its listing shows approximately 120,000 clones. This CDR3 has 16 residues. J was trimmed by 1 base and V by 1 base; bases with no gene match: 5. Germline CDR1 LNHNV, CDR2 YYDKDF (reference sequence). Details on this clone: Antigen unknown.

Sequencing used PBMCs. This clonotype was obtained from a man aged 30 to 45 in good health and CMV-seronegative. The rearrangement joins TRBV15 to TRBJ2-3; 7 bases are shared with TRBD1. The CDR3 spells CATSRVYTGGTDTQYF. CDR3 sequence (DNA): TGTGCCACCAGCAGAGTTTACACAGGGGGCACAGATACGCAGTATTTT.